What follows are 17 T cell receptor beta chains derived from one specimen sequenced in a study of CD8 T cell repertoires and HIV-1 epitope variants. Here immunoSEQ multiplex PCR was the method, and the copy in TCRdb shows in-frame clones only, minus some. Of roughly 7,900 clones in the sample, around 65% were seen once. The antigens for these receptors are not known. Source material: cultured CD8+ T cells derived from PBMCs. Source of these receptors: a male donor with HIV.

V gene TRBV10-3 combines with J gene TRBJ2-7; D unresolved. The CDR3 consists of 14 residues. Germline values: CDR1 ENHRY, CDR2 SYGVKD. With 2 bases removed from V and 3 bases from J, the gap between germline ends came to 11 bases. The CDR3 nucleotides are TGTGCCATCAGTGAGACAGAGGTTAGCTACGAGCAGTACTTC. As protein: CAISETEVSYEQYF.

This clone was found a few times. This rearrangement joins TRBV6-6 to TRBJ1-5; TRBD1 aligns across 7 bases. V gave up 0 bases and J gave up 8 bases; unmatched junction bases: 7. CDR3 length: 15 residues. CDR1 is MNHNY and CDR2 is SVGAGI in the germline V gene (reference sequence). CDR3 sequence: CASSYSRQGNEPQHF. In DNA form, the CDR3 reads TGTGCCAGCAGTTACTCGCGACAGGGTAATGAGCCCCAGCATTTT.

The genes are TRBV28 and TRBJ1-5; 8 bases are shared with TRBD1. The germline V gene encodes CDR1 MDHEN and CDR2 SYDVKM. The V segment lost 6 bases and the J segment 6 bases; nucleotides outside the gene matches: 7. CDR3 length equals 14 residues. The CDR3 DNA follows: TGTGCCAGCAGGGAGACAGGGGAAGGTCAGCCCCAGCATTTT. It translates to CASRETGEGQPQHF.

The chain's CDR3 is CASSLEDRATEAFF. Written as DNA, the CDR3 is TGCGCCAGCAGCTTGGAAGACAGGGCCACTGAAGCTTTCTTT. The genes are TRBV5-1 and TRBJ1-1; 7 bases fit TRBD1. Germline CDR1 is SGHRS and CDR2 is YFSETQ. V gave up 0 bases and J gave up 4 bases; unmatched junction bases: 3. The CDR3 consists of 14 residues. Using reference TRBV5-1 and TRBJ1-1 for the parts outside the CDR3, the full variable domain is KAGVTQTPRYLIKTRGQQVTLSCSPISGHRSVSWYQQTPGQGLQFLFEYFSETQRNKGNFPGRFSGRQFSNSRSEMNVSTLELGDSALYLCASSLEDRATEAFFGQGTRLTVV.

The rearrangement joins TRBV28 to TRBJ1-1; no clear D. The length of the CDR3 is 12 residues. V lost 3 bases and J 1 base, leaving 3 bases between the germline ends. The germline V gene encodes CDR1 MDHEN and CDR2 SYDVKM. CDR3 amino acids: CASSLPNTEAFF. For the CDR3, the DNA is TGTGCCAGCAGTTTGCCGAACACTGAAGCTTTCTTT. Filled out from reference TRBV28 and TRBJ1-1, the complete variable domain reads DVKVTQSSRYLVKRTGEKVFLECVQDMDHENMFWYRQDPGLGLRLIYFSYDVKMKEKGDIPEGYSVSREKKERFSLILESASTNQTSMYLCASSLPNTEAFFGQGTRLTVV.

The CDR3 DNA reads TGTGCCAGCAGCAGTCGATCTAGCGGGAGCTACAATGAGCAGTTCTTC. It translates to CASSSRSSGSYNEQFF. The rearrangement joins TRBV25-1 to TRBJ2-1; 10 positions agree with TRBD2. Germline V gives CDR1 MGHDK, CDR2 SYGVNS. V trimming: 6 bases; J trimming: 3 bases; junction bases outside the gene matches: 8. The CDR3 contains 16 residues.

This clone has a handful of counts. The chain recombines TRBV6-5 with TRBJ2-5; 9 positions match TRBD2. This CDR3 comprises 15 residues. With 6 bases clipped from V and 4 bases from J, the junction kept 9 bases outside the gene matches. Per the germline V gene, CDR1 is MNHEY and CDR2 is SVGAGI. CDR3 protein: CASSVGGRAGETQYF. The CDR3 DNA follows: TGTGCCAGCAGCGTTGGCGGGAGGGCCGGAGAGACCCAGTACTTC.

The chain has TRBV9 and TRBJ2-7; 10 bases line up with TRBD2. V dropped 4 bases and J dropped 2; count of bases not matched to a gene: 6. The CDR3 totals 15 residues. Germline CDR1 is SGDLS and CDR2 is YYNGEE. The DNA for the CDR3 is TGTGCCAGCAGCCCCAGCGGGAGGGGCCCCTACGAGCAGTACTTC. As protein: CASSPSGRGPYEQYF.

J is TRBJ1-2 and V is TRBV28; 9 bases agree with TRBD1. V gave up 3 bases and J gave up 8 bases; unmatched junction bases: 19. This CDR3 comprises 18 residues. The germline V gene has CDR1 MDHEN and CDR2 SYDVKM. CDR3 region: CASSFLRDRDIVLGGYTF. CDR3 coding DNA: TGTGCCAGCAGTTTTTTGCGGGACAGGGACATAGTTTTAGGAGGCTACACCTTC.

The table lists this clone with a few counts. The chain is built from TRBV7-2 and TRBJ1-1, with D possibly TRBD1 on 6 matching bases. The CDR3 is 14 amino acids. Trimming cost V 5 bases and J 2 bases, with 12 bases left between them. The germline V gene encodes CDR1 SGHTA and CDR2 FQGNSA. The CDR3 loop reads CASSRGGRNTEAFF. The CDR3 DNA sequence: TGTGCCAGCAGCCGAGGGGGGAGAAACACTGAAGCTTTCTTT.

The V and J genes are TRBV15 and TRBJ2-7, with 9 bases matching TRBD1. With 5 bases clipped from V and 6 bases from J, the junction kept 8 bases outside the gene matches. Per the germline V gene, CDR1 is LNHNV and CDR2 is YYDKDF (reference sequence). CDR3 length equals 14 residues. The CDR3 spells CATSVGTGLGEQYF. The CDR3 nucleotides read TGTGCCACCAGCGTCGGGACAGGGCTAGGCGAGCAGTACTTC.

A single count supports this clone. This sequence joins TRBV9 and TRBJ2-3, with 9 positions matching TRBD2. Germline loops: CDR1 SGDLS, CDR2 YYNGEE. The ends lost 4 bases at V and 2 bases at J; junction bases unmatched: 5. The CDR3 extends over 15 amino acids. The CDR3 region has the DNA TGTGCCAGCAGCATCTCTAGCGGGGACACAGATACGCAGTATTTT. It encodes CASSISSGDTDTQYF.

The chain couples TRBV5-1 to TRBJ2-3; 8 bases agree with TRBD2. Germline trimming cut 2 bases from V and 2 bases from J; bases unmatched to any gene: 10. In germline, CDR1 is SGHRS, CDR2 YFSETQ. This CDR3 has 17 residues. CDR3 bases: TGCGCCAGCAGCTTAACTGGCGCTAGCGGGTCCACAGATACGCAGTATTTT. Encoded protein: CASSLTGASGSTDTQYF. Complete variable domain (other parts from reference TRBV5-1 and TRBJ2-3): KAGVTQTPRYLIKTRGQQVTLSCSPISGHRSVSWYQQTPGQGLQFLFEYFSETQRNKGNFPGRFSGRQFSNSRSEMNVSTLELGDSALYLCASSLTGASGSTDTQYFGPGTRLTVL.

This clone was detected only a few times. This chain connects TRBV5-4 to TRBJ1-1, with D tentatively TRBD1 (5 bases). This CDR3 is built from 13 residues. CDR1 and CDR2 (germline): SGHNT, YYREEE (reference sequence). The V gene lost 0 bases and the J gene lost 5 bases, with 8 bases spanning the gap. The CDR3 nucleotides are TGTGCCAGCAGCTTGGCCGAGGGGACTGAAGCTTTCTTT. Translation: CASSLAEGTEAFF.

The chain is built from TRBV27 and TRBJ2-7; maybe TRBD1 (6 bases). V was clipped by 4 bases and J by 3 bases, with 10 bases between them. This CDR3 contains 13 residues. Germline CDR1 MNHEY, CDR2 SMNVEV (reference sequence). DNA of the CDR3: TGTGCCAGCAGTTCGGGACACGGCTACGAGCAGTACTTC. This encodes CASSSGHGYEQYF.

The rearrangement uses TRBV27 and TRBJ1-4, with a weak D call TRBD1 (6 bases). V was shortened by 1 base and J by 8 bases, with 14 bases between the two germline ends. CDR3 length equals 15 residues. Germline V CDR1 and CDR2: MNHEY, SMNVEV (reference sequence). In DNA, the CDR3 is TGTGCCAGCAGTTTATTTTCAGGGGTCGGCGAAAAACTGTTTTTT. Protein sequence: CASSLFSGVGEKLFF. Complete variable domain (other parts from reference TRBV27 and TRBJ1-4): EAQVTQNPRYLITVTGKKLTVTCSQNMNHEYMSWYRQDPGLGLRQIYYSMNVEVTDKGDVPEGYKVSRKEKRNFPLILESPSPNQTSLYFCASSLFSGVGEKLFFGSGTQLSVL.

The chain uses TRBV13 and TRBJ2-1; perhaps TRBD2 as D (5 bases). Germline V gene sequence: CDR1 PRHDT, CDR2 FYEKMQ (reference sequence). The length of the CDR3 is 13 residues. Trimming shortened V by 5 bases and J by 8 bases, and 13 bases separated the two germline ends. The CDR3 sequence: CASSLSLSDEQFF. The CDR3 region has the DNA TGTGCCAGCAGCCTCAGTCTTAGCGATGAGCAGTTCTTC.